The 2 T cell receptor beta chains presented below share a single source sample, sequenced in a study of somatic mutations in cytotoxic T cells in rheumatoid arthritis. Here immunoSEQ multiplex PCR was the method, and the copy in TCRdb shows in-frame clones only, minus some. This sample carries about 19,000 clones, 80% to 85% of them seen once, and the ten largest clones take approximately 28%. Material for sequencing was CD8+ T cells sorted from blood. The receptors here all came from an adult with rheumatoid arthritis.

The rearrangement joins TRBV7-8 to TRBJ2-1; the match to TRBD2 covers 11 bases. V lost 3 bases to trimming and J lost 7 bases; unmatched junction nucleotides: 5. Germline V gene lookup returns CDR1 SGHVS and CDR2 FQNEAQ. The CDR3 contains 15 residues. The CDR3 nucleotides are TGTGCCAGCAGCTTCCCGGGACTAGCGGTAAATGAGCAGTTCTTC. This encodes CASSFPGLAVNEQFF.

This clone was observed once. Other DNA sequences within the sample encode an identical CDR3. CDR3 region: CASSSSSYEQYF. The CDR3 DNA is TGTGCCAGCAGTTCTAGCTCCTACGAGCAGTACTTC. V is TRBV27 and J is TRBJ2-7, with no clear D. V shed 4 bases and J shed 0 bases, with 4 bases lying between them. CDR1 and CDR2 (germline): MNHEY, SMNVEV (reference sequence). The CDR3 is made up of 12 amino acids.